This entry lists 4 T cell receptor beta chains sequenced from one sample in a study of CD8+ T cells in alopecia areata. Sequencing templates came from extracted RNA that was reverse transcribed into cDNA. The method was immunoSEQ multiplex PCR; TCRdb's version includes in-frame clones alone and lacks a portion of them. The sample consists of about 200,000 clones, around two fifths of them appearing once. The treatment was: oral pan-JAK inhibitor, 5-10 mg twice daily. Here the sequenced sample was CD4+ T cells sorted from blood, taken between weeks 30 and 35, from a patient treated with tofacitinib. These receptor sequences come from a human donor with alopecia areata.

The table lists this clone with many counts. V usage is TRBV10-3 and J usage is TRBJ2-3; D remains ambiguous. Germline V lookup: CDR1 ENHRY, CDR2 SYGVKD. Trimming removed 4 bases at V and 5 bases at J, with 25 bases between. CDR3 length: 18 residues. The CDR3 nucleotides are TGTGCCATCAGTGCACGGACGAGTAGGGCGGCGGCACTAGATACGCAGTATTTT. Translated: CAISARTSRAAALDTQYF.

This clone was detected a few times. The gene calls are TRBV18 and TRBJ1-2; 7 nucleotides line up with TRBD1. The CDR3 has 14 residues. From germline, CDR1 is KGHSH and CDR2 LQKENI. The J segment lost 2 bases and the V segment lost 6 bases, leaving 6 bases of the junction unmatched. The CDR3 nucleotides are TGTGCCAGCTCGCCGGGACAGCAGAACTATGGCTACACCTTC. Its translation is CASSPGQQNYGYTF.

This clone was counted between two and nine times. This sequence joins TRBV19 and TRBJ1-1, with a weak D call TRBD1 (6 bases). The CDR3 is 11 residues long. Germline CDR1 reads LNHDA; CDR2 reads SQIVND (reference sequence). The V and J ends lost 9 bases and 11 bases respectively, with 16 bases between them. The CDR3 is CASTRGGDAFF. DNA for the CDR3: TGTGCCAGCACCAGGGGTGGAGATGCTTTCTTT.

The chain couples TRBV11-2 to TRBJ2-4; D is unclear. The V and J ends lost 2 bases and 5 bases respectively, with 7 bases between them. The CDR3 loop spans 13 amino acids. CDR1 and CDR2 from the germline V gene are SGHAT and FQNNGV. Here the CDR3 DNA reads TGTGCCAGCAGCTTACAACGGCAAAACATTCAGTACTTC. Translation: CASSLQRQNIQYF.